This T cell receptor beta chain was found in a study of cytomegalovirus exposure and HLA in healthy donors. Of note for this clone: As yet, its antigen is unknown.

Study-level points and caveats: Most TCR beta V segments were productive about 90% or about 30% of the time in an earlier analysis.

Per the germline V gene, CDR1 is SGHRS and CDR2 is YFSETQ. The trim removed 4 bases at V and 7 bases at J, leaving 15 bases unmatched. The CDR3 has 16 residues. Both 60 Vbeta primers and 13 Jbeta primers went into the PCR. Assay used: immunoSEQ multiplex PCR; TCRdb lists only in-frame clones, some missing. The data show about 110,000 clones, 75% seen once. The chain employs TRBV5-1 and TRBJ2-3, with TRBD1 matching 7 bases. The sequenced sample consisted of PBMCs. The TCR was taken from a middle-aged man in good health and CMV-seronegative. For the CDR3, the DNA is TGCGCCAGCAGCCCGAAGGACAGGACTTCTTCGAATACGCAGTATTTT. This encodes CASSPKDRTSSNTQYF.